Presented here are 8 T cell receptor beta chains from one specimen sequenced in a study of OX40 agonist ivuxolimab in advanced cancers. The library was obtained by the immunoSEQ multiplex PCR assay. Not all clones reach the TCRdb copy of this immuneACCESS table, which keeps in-frame sequences only. Checked studies attribute under half of the gap to unresolved V genes and leave the rest unexplained. The sample table shows 48,000 or so clones, and around 90% are seen once. Roughly 6.3% of the sample goes to the ten largest clones. Material: CD4+ or CD8+ T cells sorted from blood, obtained in a trial of the OX40 agonist ivuxolimab. The receptors derive from an adult with an advanced solid tumor such as melanoma, head and neck, liver or kidney cancer.

This rearrangement joins TRBV2 to TRBJ2-3, with D tentatively TRBD2 (6 bases). The germline V gene has CDR1 SNHLY and CDR2 FYNNEI. This CDR3 spans 17 amino acids. Trimming shortened V by 7 bases and J by 1 base, and 21 bases separated the two germline ends. CDR3 sequence reads: CASTVSGTGERTDTQYF. CDR3 sequence (DNA): TGTGCCAGCACCGTCTCCGGGACTGGGGAACGCACAGATACGCAGTATTTT.

This chain links TRBV5-1 with TRBJ1-5, with 8 bases aligning to TRBD1. Per the germline V gene, CDR1 is SGHRS and CDR2 is YFSETQ. The CDR3 length is 21 residues. V lost 5 bases, J lost 3 bases, and 25 bases stayed unmatched. This CDR3 reads CASSWGQATIKPPHNNQPQHF. The CDR3 DNA reads as TGCGCCAGCAGTTGGGGACAGGCAACTATTAAACCCCCCCATAACAATCAGCCCCAGCATTTT. Looking up the rest from reference TRBV5-1 and TRBJ1-5 gives the full variable domain: KAGVTQTPRYLIKTRGQQVTLSCSPISGHRSVSWYQQTPGQGLQFLFEYFSETQRNKGNFPGRFSGRQFSNSRSEMNVSTLELGDSALYLCASSWGQATIKPPHNNQPQHFGDGTRLSIL.

J is TRBJ1-5 and V is TRBV7-9; D remains ambiguous. The germline V gene has CDR1 SEHNR and CDR2 FQNEAQ (reference sequence). Trimming shortened V by 1 base and J by 10 bases, and 11 bases separated the two germline ends. This CDR3 comprises 13 residues. DNA for the CDR3: TGTGCCAGCAGCTTAGATGTCCTCAACCCCCAGCATTTT. This gives the protein CASSLDVLNPQHF.

The chain is built from TRBV9 and TRBJ1-1; D not resolved. This CDR3 is built from 15 residues. Germline lookup yields CDR1 SGDLS and CDR2 YYNGEE. The DNA for the CDR3 is TGTGCTGGTCATAGGGCGGAGATGGGGAACACTGAAGCTTTCTTT. As protein: CAGHRAEMGNTEAFF.

The CDR3 bases are TGTGCCAGCAGCTGGACCATCGGACAGGGGGCGATCACAGATACGCAGTATTTT. This encodes CASSWTIGQGAITDTQYF. This chain joins TRBV7-8 and TRBJ2-3; 11 nucleotides line up with TRBD1. The CDR3 loop spans 18 amino acids. The trim removed 4 bases at V and 2 bases at J, leaving 11 bases unmatched. In germline, CDR1 is SGHVS, CDR2 FQNEAQ.

The rearrangement joins TRBV30 to TRBJ2-7; D not resolved. Germline lookup yields CDR1 GTSNPN and CDR2 SVGIG (reference sequence). With 0 bases removed from V and 0 bases from J, the gap between germline ends came to 6 bases. The CDR3 is 13 residues long. The CDR3 bases are TGTGCCTGGAGTGTTGGTGGCTCCTACGAGCAGTACTTC. This gives the protein CAWSVGGSYEQYF.

This clone appeared a single time. The rearrangement joins TRBV5-4 to TRBJ1-1; D is unresolved. Germline V gene lookup returns CDR1 SGHNT and CDR2 YYREEE (reference sequence). The V and J ends lost 0 bases and 2 bases respectively, with 11 bases between them. This CDR3 is built from 15 residues. The DNA for the CDR3 is TGTGCCAGCAGCTTGGGTTTGACCGCAAACACTGAAGCTTTCTTT. Its protein product is CASSLGLTANTEAFF.

The chain joins TRBV5-1 to TRBJ2-1; D remains ambiguous. The CDR3 contains 16 residues. Germline values: CDR1 SGHRS, CDR2 YFSETQ. With 0 bases removed from V and 2 bases from J, the gap between germline ends came to 12 bases. CDR3 in DNA: TGCGCCAGCAGCTTGGGGGTAGGCCTAACCTACAATGAGCAGTTCTTC. This gives the protein CASSLGVGLTYNEQFF.